The 20 T cell receptor beta chains below come from one sample, sequenced in a study of brain T cells in children with intractable seizures. Sample time point: blood from clinic visit 5 months post-surgery; TSC patient then seizure free. Profiled with immunoSEQ multiplex PCR; TCRdb holds only in-frame clones, not every one. The sample shows 300,000 to 400,000 clones, about 93% of them seen only once. The sample here was peripheral blood, taken 4 to 5 months after surgery. These receptors all come from a boy younger than two with tuberous sclerosis and intractable seizures.

V gene TRBV6-5 combines with J gene TRBJ1-1; no definite D call. V was shortened by 2 bases and J by 8 bases, with 6 bases between the two germline ends. The germline V gene encodes CDR1 MNHEY and CDR2 SVGAGI. The CDR3 sequence is 11 residues long. CDR3 residues: CASSYTGEAFF. CDR3 bases: TGTGCCAGCAGTTACACGGGAGAAGCTTTCTTT.

The chain couples TRBV30 to TRBJ1-2, with D unclear. Germline CDR1 GTSNPN, CDR2 SVGIG (reference sequence). The CDR3 consists of 11 residues. V was cut by 2 bases and J by 4 bases, with 5 bases left in between. The CDR3 DNA follows: TGTGCCTGGAGTCTCCTCTATGGCTACACCTTC. It is translated as CAWSLLYGYTF.

The chain has TRBV9 and TRBJ2-3; the match to TRBD2 covers 9 bases. The CDR3 covers 16 residues. CDR1 and CDR2 from the germline V gene are SGDLS and YYNGEE. V shed 4 bases and J 2 bases; nucleotides not matched to a gene: 8. This chain's CDR3 is CASSPRTSGYTDTQYF. The CDR3 region has the DNA TGTGCCAGCAGCCCCCGTACTAGCGGGTACACAGATACGCAGTATTTT.

V and J are TRBV5-4 and TRBJ2-7; 11 bases agree with TRBD1. This CDR3 is built from 13 residues. Trimming took 5 bases from V and 3 from J; bases not matched to a gene: 1. The germline V gene has CDR1 SGHNT and CDR2 YYREEE (reference sequence). CDR3 sequence: CASSGTGGYEQYF. The DNA of the CDR3 is TGTGCCAGCAGTGGGACAGGGGGCTACGAGCAGTACTTC.

The J gene is TRBJ2-3, the V gene TRBV9; no definite D call. V lost 3 bases to trimming and J lost 5 bases, with 10 bases between them. The CDR3 length is 13 residues. The germline V gene encodes CDR1 SGDLS and CDR2 YYNGEE. The CDR3 region has the DNA TGTGCCAGCAGCGAGGACCTAGTAGATACGCAGTATTTT. Residues: CASSEDLVDTQYF. Together with reference TRBV9 and TRBJ2-3, the CDR3 gives the full variable domain: DSGVTQTPKHLITATGQRVTLRCSPRSGDLSVYWYQQSLDQGLQFLIQYYNGEERAKGNILERFSAQQFPDLHSELNLSSLELGDSALYFCASSEDLVDTQYFGPGTRLTVL.

This chain uses TRBV24-1 with TRBJ2-2, with TRBD2 matching 12 bases. The CDR3 runs 18 residues. V trimming: 0 bases; J trimming: 7 bases; junction bases outside the gene matches: 8. Per the germline V gene, CDR1 is KGHDR and CDR2 is SFDVKD. CDR3 in amino acids: CATSDLPTSGRKGGELFF. The CDR3 DNA reads as TGTGCCACCAGTGATTTGCCCACTAGCGGGAGGAAGGGCGGGGAGCTGTTTTTT.

A single count supports this clone. J is TRBJ2-1 and V is TRBV6-2 or TRBV6-3; 10 positions agree with TRBD2. The germline V gene has CDR1 MNHEY and CDR2 SVGEGT. Trimming at V came to 0 bases and at J to 9 bases, leaving 11 bases not matched to a gene. The CDR3 is 17 amino acids. CDR3 bases: TGTGCCAGCAGTTACTCGCCTAGCGGGAGATGGTCCATTGAGCAGTTCTTC. This encodes CASSYSPSGRWSIEQFF.

DNA of the CDR3: TGTGCCAGTAGCCCGGGACAGGGCCCTCGGGAGCAGTACTTC. This codes for CASSPGQGPREQYF. The chain employs TRBV19 and TRBJ2-7, with 9 bases matching TRBD1. The CDR3 has 14 amino acids. The V gene end was trimmed by 6 bases and the J gene end by 7 bases; junction bases not matched to a gene: 10. Per the germline V gene, CDR1 is LNHDA and CDR2 is SQIVND (reference sequence).

This clone occurred once. V usage is TRBV4-1 and J usage is TRBJ1-1; D not resolved. The CDR3 loop spans 14 amino acids. Germline V gene data show CDR1 as MGHRA and CDR2 as YSYEKL. Trimming took off 0 bases at V and 5 bases at J, with 10 bases between the two ends. CDR3 bases: TGCGCCAGCAGCCAAGATTCGGGGAGGACTGAAGCTTTCTTT. Translation: CASSQDSGRTEAFF.

The J gene is TRBJ2-7, the V gene TRBV5-4; 9 positions match TRBD1. This CDR3 is 15 amino acids long. Per germline, CDR1 SGHNT and CDR2 YYREEE (reference sequence). V gave up 1 base and J gave up 3 bases; unmatched junction bases: 5. The chain's CDR3 is CASSLTSTGGYEQYF. In nucleotides, the CDR3 is TGTGCCAGCAGCTTGACGTCGACAGGGGGCTACGAGCAGTACTTC.

V usage is TRBV24-1 and J usage is TRBJ1-2; TRBD1 is a possible D gene (5 bases). Germline V gene data show CDR1 as KGHDR and CDR2 as SFDVKD. V lost 3 bases and J 4 bases, leaving 23 bases between the germline ends. The length of the CDR3 is 18 residues. The CDR3 nucleotides are TGTGCCACCAGTGATACCGGGGGGGGGACGGAATACTCCTATGGCTACACCTTC. This codes for CATSDTGGGTEYSYGYTF.

V is TRBV24-1 and J is TRBJ2-5; TRBD2 aligns across 10 bases. V lost 5 bases, J lost 5 bases, and 10 bases stayed unmatched. Germline CDR1 and CDR2: KGHDR and SFDVKD. This CDR3 spans 16 amino acids. CDR3 in amino acids: CATSAVSSGSRETQYF. The DNA of the CDR3 is TGTGCCACCAGTGCGGTGTCTAGCGGGAGCCGGGAGACCCAGTACTTC.

CDR3 sequence: CASSDPPGIEGPNSPLHF. CDR3 nucleotide sequence: TGTGCCAGCAGCGACCCTCCTGGGATAGAGGGGCCTAATTCACCCCTCCACTTT. The chain employs TRBV27 and TRBJ1-6, with D possibly TRBD1 on 5 matching bases. V lost 6 bases and J 6 bases, leaving 24 bases between the germline ends. This CDR3 is built from 18 residues. Germline V CDR1 and CDR2: MNHEY, SMNVEV (reference sequence).

This clone was recorded once. The chain is built from TRBV4-1 and TRBJ2-5; TRBD1 matches 7 bases. Germline V gene data show CDR1 as MGHRA and CDR2 as YSYEKL. CDR3 length: 14 residues. V was clipped by 4 bases and J by 2 bases; unmatched bases: 4. CDR3 amino acids: CASSRQGPQETQYF. CDR3 in DNA: TGCGCCAGCAGCCGACAGGGACCTCAAGAGACCCAGTACTTC.

This chain connects TRBV3-1 (or the pseudogene TRBV3-2) to TRBJ2-7; 9 bases agree with TRBD2. CDR1 and CDR2 (germline): LGHDT, YNNKEL (reference sequence). V dropped 4 bases and J dropped 7; count of bases not matched to a gene: 14. The CDR3 extends over 16 amino acids. Here the CDR3 DNA reads TGTGCCAGCAGCCCCCCAGTGGGACTAGCATCGAAGGAGCAGTACTTC. Translation gives CASSPPVGLASKEQYF.

This chain connects TRBV6-1 to TRBJ1-2; D unresolved. Deletions cut 0 bases from V and 8 bases from J, with 10 bases between. Germline V CDR1 and CDR2: MNHNS, SASEGT. The CDR3 runs 13 residues. CDR3 in DNA: TGTGCCAGCAGTGAAGCATTGGTGACAGGCTACACCTTC. This gives the protein CASSEALVTGYTF.

This clone came up once. The chain recombines TRBV18 with TRBJ1-3; D possibly corresponds to TRBD1 (5 bases). CDR1 is KGHSH and CDR2 is LQKENI in the germline V gene. The V and J ends lost 3 bases and 0 bases respectively, with 9 bases between them. This CDR3 has 15 residues. The CDR3 protein is CASSPGGNSGNTIYF. CDR3 bases: TGTGCCAGCTCACCGGGGGGAAACTCTGGAAACACCATATATTTT.

This chain links TRBV5-1 with TRBJ2-7; 10 positions match TRBD2. Germline lookup yields CDR1 SGHRS and CDR2 YFSETQ. The CDR3 loop spans 14 amino acids. V dropped 3 bases and J dropped 5; count of bases not matched to a gene: 5. The CDR3 reads CASSYQREGHEQYF. CDR3 bases: TGCGCCAGCAGCTATCAGCGGGAGGGGCACGAGCAGTACTTC.

This rearrangement joins TRBV4-1 to TRBJ2-3; possibly TRBD2 for D (6 bases). Trimming pared 4 bases from V and 2 bases from J, leaving 13 bases between. The CDR3 consists of 15 residues. CDR1 MGHRA and CDR2 YSYEKL come from the germline V gene. CDR3 nucleotide sequence: TGCGCCAGCAGCCCAATCCGGGGGAACACAGATACGCAGTATTTT. Its protein is CASSPIRGNTDTQYF.

This clone was seen a handful of times. The gene calls are TRBV6-1 and TRBJ1-1; 10 bases are shared with TRBD1. The trim removed 10 bases at V and 5 bases at J, leaving 10 bases unmatched. Germline assignment: CDR1 MNHNS and CDR2 SASEGT. The CDR3 totals 14 residues. CDR3 sequence (DNA): TGTGCCACCTTGACAGGGGGCTCGGGTACTGAAGCTTTCTTT. Its protein is CATLTGGSGTEAFF.